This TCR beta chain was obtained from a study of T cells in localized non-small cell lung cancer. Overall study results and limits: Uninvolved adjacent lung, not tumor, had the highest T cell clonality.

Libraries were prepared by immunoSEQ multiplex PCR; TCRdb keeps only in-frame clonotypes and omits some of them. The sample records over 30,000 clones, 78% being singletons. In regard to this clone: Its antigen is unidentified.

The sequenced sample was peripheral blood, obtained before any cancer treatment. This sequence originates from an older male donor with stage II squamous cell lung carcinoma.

CDR3 region: CAISTSGTYEQFF. DNA for the CDR3: TGTGCCATCTCGACTAGCGGGACCTATGAGCAGTTCTTC. The chain couples TRBV10-3 to TRBJ2-1; TRBD2 matches at 11 bases. J gave up 8 bases and V 8 bases, and 5 bases lay outside the gene matches. Germline CDR1 ENHRY, CDR2 SYGVKD. The CDR3 is 13 residues long.